This T cell receptor beta chain stems from a study of shared T cell receptors in the human thymus. V was cut by 3 bases and J by 1 base, with 24 bases left in between. The CDR3 is 19 residues long. CDR1 and CDR2 from the germline V gene are SGDLS and YYNGEE. The repertoire was sequenced with immunoSEQ multiplex PCR; TCRdb's copy has only in-frame clones and lacks some. The top ten hold roughly 0.01% of the sample, which has about 730,000 clones, 70% to 90% seen once. The data were also submitted as part of a second study, on human thymus T cells. From that second work: It was healthy Finnish infants having corrective surgery for congenital heart defects who were the donors. Resections from corrective heart surgery provided thymus tissue. Gene usage (both V and J) appeared biased in thymic and blood repertoires. As related research reported, thymic repertoires overlapped highly among unrelated individuals.

The sample consisted of thymocytes. This receptor was taken from a girl under three years old with a congenital heart defect. The rearrangement joins TRBV9 to TRBJ2-3; D gene uncertain. CDR3 coding DNA: TGTGCCAGCAGCGCCCCGTCCCAGGTCGAGTGCACAGGCACAGATACGCAGTATTTT. It translates to CASSAPSQVECTGTDTQYF.